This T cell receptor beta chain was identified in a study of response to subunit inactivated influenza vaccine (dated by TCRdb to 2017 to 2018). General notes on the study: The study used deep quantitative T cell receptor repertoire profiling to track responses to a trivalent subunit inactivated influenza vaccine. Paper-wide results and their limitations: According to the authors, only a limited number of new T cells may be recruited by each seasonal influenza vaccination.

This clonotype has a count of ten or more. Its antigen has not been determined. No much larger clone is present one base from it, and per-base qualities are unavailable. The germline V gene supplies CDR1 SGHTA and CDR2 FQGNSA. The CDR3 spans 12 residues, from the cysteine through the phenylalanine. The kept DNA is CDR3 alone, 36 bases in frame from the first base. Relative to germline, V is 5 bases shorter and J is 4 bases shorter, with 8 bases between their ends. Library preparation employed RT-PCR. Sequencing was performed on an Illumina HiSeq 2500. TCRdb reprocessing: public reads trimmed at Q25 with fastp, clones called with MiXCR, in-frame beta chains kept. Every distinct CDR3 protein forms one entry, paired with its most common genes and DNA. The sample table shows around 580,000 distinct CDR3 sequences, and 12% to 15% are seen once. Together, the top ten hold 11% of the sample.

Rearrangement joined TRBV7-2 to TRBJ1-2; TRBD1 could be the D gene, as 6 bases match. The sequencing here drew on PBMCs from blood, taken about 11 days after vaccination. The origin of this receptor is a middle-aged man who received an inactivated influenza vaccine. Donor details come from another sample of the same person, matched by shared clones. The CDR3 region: CASSRDIYGYTF. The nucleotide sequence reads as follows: TGTGCCAGCAGCCGGGACATCTATGGCTACACCTTC.